One and the same sample provided the 26 T cell receptor beta chains below, sequenced in a study of CD8 T cells in ankylosing spondylitis. TCRdb called the 5' RACE reads again in MiXCR, with one record for every CDR3 protein. The sample lists some 840,000 distinct CDR3 sequences; about 10% were seen once. General study results and limits: A TCR beta motif of 8 or 9 highly homologous variants appeared characteristic of ankylosing spondylitis blood.

These TCRs are of unknown antigen specificity. The specimen was blood, either unsorted or a sorted T cell fraction (not recorded which). The receptors derive from a male donor with ankylosing spondylitis.

This clonotype has a count of ten or more. The V gene is TRBV6-1, the J gene TRBJ1-2, with 7 bases identical to TRBD1. In germline, CDR1 is MNHNS, CDR2 SASEGT. The junction had 1 base not matched to a gene; V was cut back by 5 bases and J by 4 bases. The CDR3 has 12 residues. CDR3 sequence (DNA): TGTGCCAGCAGTCCAGGGGGCTATGGCTACACCTTC. It encodes CASSPGGYGYTF.

The chain joins TRBV20-1 to TRBJ2-1; D might be TRBD1 (6 bases). Trimming shortened V by 4 bases and J by 3 bases, and 10 bases separated the two germline ends. Germline CDR1 reads DFQATT; CDR2 reads SNEGSKA (reference sequence). This CDR3 contains 13 residues. In DNA, the CDR3 is TGCAGTGCTACCCAGGGGAACTACAATGAGCAGTTCTTC. As protein: CSATQGNYNEQFF.

The gene calls are TRBV6-2 or TRBV6-3 and TRBJ1-5; a weak D match, TRBD1 (6 bases). The ends were cut back, 8 bases at V and 5 bases at J, with 19 bases in the middle. The length of the CDR3 is 15 residues. Per germline, CDR1 MNHEY and CDR2 SVGEGT. CDR3 sequence reads: CASHPGQTVYQPQHF. CDR3 sequence (DNA): TGTGCCAGCCACCCCGGACAGACTGTTTATCAGCCCCAGCATTTT.

V and J are TRBV6-2 or TRBV6-3 and TRBJ1-1; D ambiguous. V was trimmed by 6 bases and J by 1 base, leaving 12 bases between them. Germline V gives CDR1 MNHEY, CDR2 SVGEGT. This CDR3 has 14 residues. CDR3 DNA: TGTGCCAGCAGATTCGCCTCGGCGAACACTGAAGCTTTCTTT. Its translation: CASRFASANTEAFF.

The chain recombines TRBV9 with TRBJ2-2; 10 nucleotides align to TRBD1. This CDR3 contains 15 residues. The germline gives CDR1 SGDLS, CDR2 YYNGEE. The V segment lost 0 bases and the J segment 6 bases; nucleotides outside the gene matches: 2. This CDR3 is CASSVGQGAPGELFF. The CDR3 DNA sequence: TGTGCCAGCAGCGTAGGACAGGGGGCCCCCGGGGAGCTGTTTTTT.

The table lists this clonotype with a few counts. The chain employs TRBV5-1 and TRBJ1-2; a weak D match, TRBD1 (5 bases). The ends were cut back, 1 base at V and 8 bases at J, with 12 bases in the middle. The CDR3 has 13 amino acids. In germline, CDR1 is SGHRS, CDR2 YFSETQ. CDR3 region: CASSLRGMGGYTF. The CDR3, as DNA: TGCGCCAGCAGCTTGCGGGGGATGGGCGGCTACACCTTC.

The chain links TRBV10-3 to TRBJ1-6; D is undetermined. The germline V gene has CDR1 ENHRY and CDR2 SYGVKD. Trimming stripped 5 bases from V and 8 bases from J, with 10 bases between. There are 13 residues in the CDR3. The CDR3 coding sequence is TGTGCCATCAGTCCCAACGCAGATTCACCCCTCCACTTT. Amino acid sequence: CAISPNADSPLHF.

This clonotype occurred a few times. This chain links TRBV7-6 with TRBJ1-2; possible D gene TRBD1, 5 bases. Trimming cost V 5 bases and J 6 bases, with 13 bases left between them. The CDR3 runs to 13 residues. The germline V gene has CDR1 SGHVS and CDR2 FNYEAQ. CDR3 in DNA: TGTGCCAGCAGCCCTCTGGGGACGGATGGCTACACCTTC. It encodes CASSPLGTDGYTF.

CDR3 residues: CASSLEGQGAGIQYF. Written as DNA, the CDR3 is TGCGCCAGCAGCTTGGAGGGCCAGGGGGCTGGCATTCAGTACTTC. The chain combines TRBV5-1 with TRBJ2-4, with TRBD1 matching 8 bases. V was pared by 0 bases and J by 9 bases, with 8 bases of the junction left unmatched. This CDR3 region has 15 residues. Germline values: CDR1 SGHRS, CDR2 YFSETQ.

The chain recombines TRBV20-1 with TRBJ2-2, with 8 bases matching TRBD2. This CDR3 has 15 residues. Unmatched junction bases numbered 5, after V lost 5 bases and J lost 0 bases. Germline-derived CDR1 and CDR2 are DFQATT and SNEGSKA (reference sequence). The CDR3 region is CSAGPGGTNTGELFF. CDR3 nucleotides: TGCAGTGCTGGCCCGGGGGGGACGAACACCGGGGAGCTGTTTTTT.

This clonotype was seen a handful of times. The chain is built from TRBV15 and TRBJ2-7; no clear D. V dropped 0 bases and J dropped 3 bases, with 12 bases sitting between them. This CDR3 contains 15 residues. In germline, CDR1 is LNHNV, CDR2 YYDKDF (reference sequence). CDR3 sequence: CATSRDPIGFYEQYF. In nucleotides, the CDR3 is TGTGCCACCAGCAGAGATCCTATTGGGTTCTACGAGCAGTACTTC.

This clonotype was counted at least ten times. This chain links TRBV29-1 with TRBJ2-7; no clear D. Trimming removed 3 bases from V and 2 bases from J, with 5 bases in between. Germline CDR1 is SQVTM and CDR2 is ANQGSEA. The CDR3 runs to 11 residues. CDR3: CSVEDTYEQYF. CDR3 DNA sequence: TGCAGCGTTGAGGATACCTACGAGCAGTACTTC.

This clonotype was seen more than once but under ten times. Germline is not matched at one junction end, which may reflect a read error. The rearrangement uses TRBV28 and TRBJ1-5; no reliable D call. Germline lookup yields CDR1 MDHEN and CDR2 SYDVKM. CDR3 size: 17 residues. CDR3 sequence (DNA): TGTCCCAGCAGTTCCCCGTCCTCCCTCCTGAGGAATCAGCCCCAGCATTTT. It encodes CPSSSPSSLLRNQPQHF.

The chain is built from TRBV7-9 and TRBJ1-2; 12 positions agree with TRBD1. Germline assignment: CDR1 SEHNR and CDR2 FQNEAQ (reference sequence). CDR3 length equals 17 residues. V lost 5 bases, J lost 4 bases, and 11 bases stayed unmatched. The CDR3 here is CASSPSRDRGLSYGYTF. The CDR3 nucleotides are TGTGCCAGCAGCCCAAGCCGGGACAGGGGGCTGAGCTATGGCTACACCTTC. The complete variable domain, with remaining parts taken from reference TRBV7-9 and TRBJ1-2, reads DTGVSQNPRHKITKRGQNVTFRCDPISEHNRLYWYRQTLGQGPEFLTYFQNEAQLEKSRLLSDRFSAERPKGSFSTLEIQRTEQGDSAMYLCASSPSRDRGLSYGYTFGSGTRLTVV.

The rearrangement uses TRBV7-2 and TRBJ2-7; 8 bases are shared with TRBD1. Trimming at V came to 5 bases and at J to 0 bases, leaving 9 bases not matched to a gene. This CDR3 region has 16 residues. CDR1 SGHTA and CDR2 FQGNSA come from the germline V gene. The CDR3, as DNA: TGTGCCAGCAGCCCCAACCAGGGGGCAAGCTCCTACGAGCAGTACTTC. Translation: CASSPNQGASSYEQYF.

This clonotype has just a few counts. The chain carries TRBV21-1 and TRBJ2-5; TRBD1, the table's D call, was not compared with the DNA. TRBV21-1 is listed as a pseudogene. The CDR3 contains 12 residues. In nucleotides, the CDR3 is TGTGCCAGCAGCCATAAGGGGGAGACCCAGTACTTC. This sequence encodes CASSHKGETQYF.

This clonotype was found many times. This chain links TRBV12-3 or TRBV12-4 with TRBJ1-5; D gene uncertain. The CDR3 is made up of 16 amino acids. The V gene lost 1 base and the J gene lost 3 bases, with 13 bases spanning the gap. The CDR3 loop reads CASSLGRPNFNQPQHF. The DNA for the CDR3 is TGTGCCAGCAGTTTAGGACGGCCAAATTTCAATCAGCCCCAGCATTTT.

This clonotype was seen a few times. The chain uses TRBV18 and TRBJ2-3; TRBD1 matches at 10 bases. The germline CDR1 and CDR2 sequences are KGHSH and LQKENI. V dropped 2 bases and J dropped 5; count of bases not matched to a gene: 1. CDR3 length equals 14 residues. CDR3 sequence (DNA): TGTGCCAGCTCACCATGGACAGGGGGAGATACGCAGTATTTT. This gives the protein CASSPWTGGDTQYF.

In its sample, this clonotype was seen a few times. The chain employs TRBV11-2 and TRBJ2-3; no clear D. CDR1 SGHAT and CDR2 FQNNGV come from the germline V gene. This CDR3 comprises 15 residues. With 7 bases removed from V and 3 bases from J, the gap between germline ends came to 17 bases. The CDR3 coding sequence is TGTGCCAGCAACCCGATGGGTCTGGCGACAGATACGCAGTATTTT. Translation: CASNPMGLATDTQYF.

This clonotype was seen many times. Here the CDR3 DNA reads TGTGCCAGCAGCTGGGCTAGCGGGGGGCCATTCACCGGGGAGCTGTTTTTT. As protein: CASSWASGGPFTGELFF. This chain joins TRBV7-2 and TRBJ2-2; 11 bases fit TRBD2. The V segment lost 4 bases and the J segment 4 bases; nucleotides outside the gene matches: 8. Germline assignment: CDR1 SGHTA and CDR2 FQGNSA. This CDR3 is built from 17 residues.

The genes are TRBV5-1 and TRBJ2-7; 8 nucleotides align to TRBD1. J was trimmed by 5 bases and V by 5 bases; bases with no gene match: 6. Germline V CDR1 and CDR2: SGHRS, YFSETQ. The CDR3 totals 13 residues. CDR3 loop: CASSNQGADEQYF. As DNA, the CDR3 is TGCGCCAGCAGTAACCAGGGGGCAGACGAGCAGTACTTC.

This clonotype has only a few counts. The chain has TRBV20-1 and TRBJ1-2; D is ambiguous. The CDR3 is 14 residues long. In germline, CDR1 is DFQATT, CDR2 SNEGSKA (reference sequence). Trimming left V 1 base short and J 4 bases short, with 13 bases between. CDR3 residues: CSARGFAGLYGYTF. The CDR3 region has the DNA TGCAGTGCTAGAGGCTTCGCGGGCCTCTATGGCTACACCTTC.

CDR3 DNA sequence: TGCAGTGCCCACGGACCAAACACTGAAGCTTTCTTT. It specifies CSAHGPNTEAFF. V is TRBV20-1 and J is TRBJ1-1; D is undetermined. The V gene lost 6 bases and the J gene lost 2 bases, with 10 bases spanning the gap. Per germline, CDR1 DFQATT and CDR2 SNEGSKA (reference sequence). The length of the CDR3 is 12 residues.

The V and J genes are TRBV20-1 and TRBJ1-1, with D possibly matching TRBD1 (6 bases). Germline V gene data show CDR1 as DFQATT and CDR2 as SNEGSKA (reference sequence). The CDR3 has 11 residues. The CDR3 region has the DNA TGCAGCCGGGGGCGACACACTGAAGCTTTCTTT. Amino acid sequence: CSRGRHTEAFF.

The chain is built from TRBV6-1 and TRBJ1-1; D ambiguous. The CDR3 is made up of 14 amino acids. From germline, CDR1 is MNHNS and CDR2 SASEGT. Trimming took 8 bases from V and 1 from J, leaving 14 bases between them. The CDR3 coding sequence is TGTGCCAGCGGTGCCGACTATGGGAACACTGAAGCTTTCTTT. It translates to CASGADYGNTEAFF.

This clonotype has only a few counts. The chain employs TRBV6-1 and TRBJ2-3, with D possibly TRBD1 on 6 matching bases. Germline values: CDR1 MNHNS, CDR2 SASEGT. Trimming shortened V by 6 bases and J by 0 bases, and 13 bases separated the two germline ends. This CDR3 has 15 residues. The CDR3 DNA reads as TGTGCCAGCAGATCAGGGGAGTGGAGCACAGATACGCAGTATTTT. Translation: CASRSGEWSTDTQYF.